This T cell receptor beta chain originates from a study of glioma-infiltrating T cells after dendritic cell vaccination. Whole-study results and caveats: Few patients contributed both blood and tumor specimens.

PBMC sampling occurred before vaccination, two weeks after the third dose, and at progression. Produced via immunoSEQ multiplex PCR; TCRdb's table is partial and in-frame only. In the table there are around 100,000 clones, roughly 79% of which are singletons. Concerning this clone: Its antigen is still unknown.

The source material was blood, sampled before dendritic cell vaccination. The TCR comes from a human donor with glioblastoma.

The DNA for the CDR3 is TGTGCCAGCCGACGGGGGAGTCACGAGCAGTACTTC. It codes for CASRRGSHEQYF. This rearrangement joins TRBV6-5 to TRBJ2-7, with a weak D call TRBD2 (6 bases). CDR1 and CDR2 (germline): MNHEY, SVGAGI. Trimming pared 8 bases from V and 5 bases from J, leaving 13 bases between. The CDR3 runs 12 residues.